These 17 T cell receptor beta chains were all obtained from the same sample, sequenced in a study of shared clonotypes between healthy human individuals. Libraries were prepared by immunoSEQ multiplex PCR; TCRdb keeps only in-frame clonotypes and omits some of them. The sample carries around 980,000 clones, more than 75% recorded once. The sample taken for sequencing was memory CD4+ T cells from PBMCs. Regarding subset: CD45RA-negative fraction. The receptors originated from a man aged 18-30 years in good health. Some clones in this sample may be carry-over from other donors' samples.

V is TRBV11-2 and J is TRBJ1-2, with D possibly matching TRBD1 (5 bases). The ends were cut back, 5 bases at V and 4 bases at J, with 17 bases in the middle. The CDR3 consists of 15 residues. In germline, CDR1 is SGHAT, CDR2 FQNNGV. CDR3: CASSPLGGSGYGYTF. The CDR3 coding sequence is TGTGCCAGCAGCCCCCTCGGGGGATCTGGCTATGGCTACACCTTC. Full variable domain (rest looked up from reference TRBV11-2 and TRBJ1-2): EAGVAQSPRYKIIEKRQSVAFWCNPISGHATLYWYQQILGQGPKLLIQFQNNGVVDDSQLPKDRFSAERLKGVDSTLKIQPAKLEDSAVYLCASSPLGGSGYGYTFGSGTRLTVV.

Concerning this clone: The sample carries other DNA sequences with the same CDR3. The chain is built from TRBV2 and TRBJ2-6, with D possibly matching TRBD1 (5 bases). V lost 5 bases and J 0 bases, leaving 8 bases between the germline ends. This CDR3 comprises 15 residues. Germline assignment: CDR1 SNHLY and CDR2 FYNNEI. CDR3: CASSSDSSGANVLTF. DNA of the CDR3: TGTGCCAGCAGTTCCGACAGCTCTGGGGCCAACGTCCTGACTTTC.

This clone was seen more than once but under ten times. One junction end disagrees with the germline gene, perhaps due to a read error. The rearrangement uses TRBV28 and TRBJ2-5; D is possibly TRBD2 (5 bases). The V gene's germline CDR1 is MDHEN and CDR2 SYDVKM. CDR3 size: 13 residues. In DNA form, the CDR3 reads TGTGCCGGCAGTTCCTCCGGGAAAGAGACCCAGTACTTC. This gives the protein CAGSSSGKETQYF.

The chain carries TRBV10-1 and TRBJ1-5; no reliable D call. The V end lost 5 bases, the J end lost 3 bases, and 5 bases lay between the germline ends. The germline gives CDR1 WNHNN, CDR2 SYGVQD (reference sequence). The CDR3 totals 12 residues. The CDR3 nucleotides read TGCGCCAGCAGTACAAACAATCAGCCCCAGCATTTT. Translating it yields CASSTNNQPQHF.

This clone occurred once. The chain couples TRBV5-6 to TRBJ1-2, with D unresolved. From germline, CDR1 is SGHDT and CDR2 YYEEEE. The CDR3 contains 13 residues. The V and J ends lost 4 bases and 8 bases respectively, with 15 bases between them. The CDR3 sequence is CASSPRSGSGYTF. The DNA of the CDR3 is TGTGCCAGCAGCCCGAGGAGTGGGTCCGGCTACACCTTC.

The rearrangement joins TRBV25-1 to TRBJ2-1, with 10 bases fitting TRBD2. CDR1 is MGHDK, CDR2 SYGVNS, per germline. V was pared by 4 bases and J by 8 bases, with 5 bases of the junction left unmatched. There are 14 residues in the CDR3. DNA of the CDR3: TGTGCCAGCAGTGCTAGCGGGAGCCGCGATGAGCAGTTCTTC. Translated: CASSASGSRDEQFF. Full variable domain (rest looked up from reference TRBV25-1 and TRBJ2-1): EADIYQTPRYLVIGTGKKITLECSQTMGHDKMYWYQQDPGMELHLIHYSYGVNSTEKGDLSSESTVSRIRTEHFPLTLESARPSHTSQYLCASSASGSRDEQFFGPGTRLTVL.

The chain uses TRBV7-3 and TRBJ2-7; the match to TRBD2 covers 13 bases. Germline V gives CDR1 SGHTA, CDR2 FQGTGA. The CDR3 is 15 residues long. The trim removed 3 bases at V and 2 bases at J, leaving 1 base unmatched. Here the CDR3 reads CASSFTSGRAYEQYF. DNA for the CDR3: TGTGCCAGCAGCTTCACTAGCGGGAGGGCCTACGAGCAGTACTTC.

This chain connects TRBV19 to TRBJ2-5; D unresolved. The V and J ends lost 3 bases and 3 bases respectively, with 11 bases between them. In germline, CDR1 is LNHDA, CDR2 SQIVND (reference sequence). The CDR3 length is 14 residues. The CDR3 bases are TGTGCCAGTAGTATTTCGAGGTTAGAAGAGACCCAGTACTTC. This codes for CASSISRLEETQYF.

The chain carries TRBV2 and TRBJ1-1, with 7 bases fitting TRBD1. The V segment lost 7 bases and the J segment 3 bases; nucleotides outside the gene matches: 14. The CDR3 has 16 amino acids. Germline V gene lookup returns CDR1 SNHLY and CDR2 FYNNEI. CDR3 amino acids: CASKNSLTGTDTEAFF. DNA for the CDR3: TGTGCCAGCAAAAATAGCCTGACAGGGACTGACACTGAAGCTTTCTTT.

J is TRBJ2-7 and V is TRBV15; TRBD1 might be the D (5 bases). Germline V gene lookup returns CDR1 LNHNV and CDR2 YYDKDF (reference sequence). Trimming stripped 0 bases from V and 3 bases from J, with 12 bases between. CDR3 length: 15 amino acids. CDR3 bases: TGTGCCACCAGCAGAGACAGGGCAGTACTCTACGAGCAGTACTTC. Its protein product is CATSRDRAVLYEQYF.

This chain links TRBV13 with TRBJ2-1; D might be TRBD2 (5 bases). The CDR3 contains 14 residues. V lost 5 bases to trimming and J lost 4 bases, with 12 bases between them. Germline-derived CDR1 and CDR2 are PRHDT and FYEKMQ (reference sequence). The DNA of the CDR3 is TGTGCCAGCAGCCGGAGGCCTCCTTACAATGAGCAGTTCTTC. This encodes CASSRRPPYNEQFF.

This chain connects TRBV30 to TRBJ2-7, with D uncertain. V lost 1 base, J lost 3 bases, and 13 bases lay in between. The CDR3 is 14 amino acids. Germline V gene sequence: CDR1 GTSNPN, CDR2 SVGIG (reference sequence). In DNA form, the CDR3 reads TGTGCCTGGAGTGACGAGATTAAAGGCTACGAGCAGTACTTC. Amino acid sequence: CAWSDEIKGYEQYF.

The J gene is TRBJ1-1, the V gene TRBV6-9; D unresolved. CDR3 size: 13 residues. Germline V lookup: CDR1 MNHGY, CDR2 SVAAGI. Trimming stripped 8 bases from V and 1 base from J, with 11 bases between. The CDR3 sequence: CASSPTGNTEAFF. The DNA for the CDR3 is TGTGCCAGCTCCCCAACCGGGAACACTGAAGCTTTCTTT.

Remarks on this clone: Other DNA sequences from this sample encode an identical CDR3 as well. The J gene is TRBJ2-3, the V gene TRBV5-1; D ambiguous. The germline V and J ends were trimmed by 4 bases and 3 bases, with 3 bases remaining between them. The CDR3 is 11 amino acids. Germline CDR1 is SGHRS and CDR2 is YFSETQ. CDR3: CASSRTDTQYF. The DNA for the CDR3 is TGCGCCAGCAGCCGGACAGATACGCAGTATTTT.

This clone came up a few times. This clone may be a read error of a much larger clone one base away. The chain recombines TRBV18 with TRBJ2-2; 9 bases line up with TRBD1. The CDR3 runs to 15 residues. Looked up from germline, CDR1 is KGHSH and CDR2 is LQKENI. The CDR3 nucleotides are TGTGCCAGCTCACCGACAGGGGGATCCACCGGGGGGCTGTTTTTT. Its protein product is CASSPTGGSTGGLFF.

In this sample, this clone turned up once. This rearrangement joins TRBV11-3 to TRBJ2-5; 8 bases match TRBD2. V gave up 2 bases and J gave up 4 bases; unmatched junction bases: 9. The CDR3 spans 16 residues. Germline CDR1 is SGHNT and CDR2 is YENEEA. CDR3 DNA sequence: TGTGCCAGCAGCTTACGGGAGGGCGGGAGCGGAGAGACCCAGTACTTC. Translation gives CASSLREGGSGETQYF.

The J gene is TRBJ1-4, the V gene TRBV28; D is undetermined. Germline V gene sequence: CDR1 MDHEN, CDR2 SYDVKM. The CDR3 spans 15 residues. The V end was cut by 0 bases, the J end by 5 bases, with 10 bases between. CDR3 sequence reads: CASSLWEWKNEKLFF. For the CDR3, the DNA is TGTGCCAGCAGTTTATGGGAATGGAAAAATGAAAAACTGTTTTTT.